These 7 T cell receptor beta chains originate from one sample sequenced in a study of CD8 T cells in ankylosing spondylitis. Findings and limits, study-wide: What seemed typical of ankylosing spondylitis blood was a TCR beta motif built from about eight highly homologous variants.

TCRdb re-called the 5' RACE reads through MiXCR, storing one row per CDR3 protein. The sample has 670,000 or so distinct CDR3 sequences, around a fifth seen once. These receptors have no identified antigens. The specimen was blood, either unsorted or a sorted T cell fraction (not recorded which). The origin of the receptors is a male donor with ankylosing spondylitis.

There are a few counts of this clonotype. The chain carries TRBV7-6 and TRBJ2-7; possibly TRBD1 for D (6 bases). There are 14 residues in the CDR3. Germline-derived CDR1 and CDR2 are SGHVS and FNYEAQ. Trimming shortened V by 5 bases and J by 2 bases, and 13 bases separated the two germline ends. CDR3 in amino acids: CASSRDRWAYEQYF. CDR3 nucleotides: TGTGCCAGCAGCCGTGACAGGTGGGCCTACGAGCAGTACTTC.

The chain joins TRBV20-1 to TRBJ2-5, with D possibly TRBD1 on 6 matching bases. The V gene lost 6 bases and the J gene lost 0 bases, with 14 bases spanning the gap. The CDR3 is 14 amino acids. Germline values: CDR1 DFQATT, CDR2 SNEGSKA (reference sequence). The CDR3 reads CSAIKGHYQETQYF. CDR3 coding DNA: TGCAGTGCCATAAAGGGACACTACCAAGAGACCCAGTACTTC.

The V and J genes are TRBV20-1 and TRBJ1-5; 10 bases align to TRBD1. The germline V gene has CDR1 DFQATT and CDR2 SNEGSKA (reference sequence). This CDR3 contains 15 residues. V lost 6 bases to trimming and J lost 0 bases; unmatched junction nucleotides: 5. The DNA for the CDR3 is TGCAGTGCCGGGACAGGGGTTGGTAGCAATCAGCCCCAGCATTTT. Protein product: CSAGTGVGSNQPQHF.

This clonotype has just a few counts. This chain uses TRBV15 with TRBJ1-5, with D hard to call. This CDR3 comprises 15 residues. V was trimmed by 5 bases and J by 0 bases, leaving 11 bases between them. The germline V gene has CDR1 LNHNV and CDR2 YYDKDF (reference sequence). The CDR3 protein is CATSGGRISNQPQHF. The DNA of the CDR3 is TGTGCCACCAGCGGAGGCAGGATTAGCAATCAGCCCCAGCATTTT.

This chain links TRBV5-1 with TRBJ1-6; D is ambiguous. Trimming removed 0 bases at V and 10 bases at J, with 11 bases between. CDR1 SGHRS and CDR2 YFSETQ come from the germline V gene. There are 14 residues in the CDR3. The CDR3 region is CASSLGVSSSPLHF. For the CDR3, the DNA is TGCGCCAGCAGCTTGGGGGTCAGTAGCTCACCCCTCCACTTT.

This clonotype was recorded a few times. V is TRBV5-1 and J is TRBJ2-7; D tentatively reads TRBD1 or TRBD2 (5 bases each). Trimming left V 0 bases short and J 5 bases short, with 15 bases between. The CDR3 extends over 15 amino acids. Germline V gives CDR1 SGHRS, CDR2 YFSETQ. CDR3 loop: CASSLDALGVNEQYF. CDR3 DNA: TGCGCCAGCAGCTTGGACGCCTTGGGGGTGAACGAGCAGTACTTC. Full variable domain (outside the CDR3, taken from reference TRBV5-1 and TRBJ2-7): KAGVTQTPRYLIKTRGQQVTLSCSPISGHRSVSWYQQTPGQGLQFLFEYFSETQRNKGNFPGRFSGRQFSNSRSEMNVSTLELGDSALYLCASSLDALGVNEQYFGPGTRLTVT.

V usage is TRBV6-2 or TRBV6-3 and J usage is TRBJ1-2; D is possibly TRBD1 (6 bases). This CDR3 contains 17 residues. V was clipped by 0 bases and J by 5 bases, with 19 bases between them. Germline V gives CDR1 MNHEY, CDR2 SVGEGT. The CDR3: CASSYSLGASNFYGYTF. The CDR3 DNA follows: TGTGCCAGCAGTTACTCGCTGGGGGCCTCCAACTTTTATGGCTACACCTTC.